This T cell receptor (beta chain) was sequenced during a study of T cells in Graves' hyperthyroidism and ophthalmopathy (dated by TCRdb to between 2018 and 2020). Regarding the complete study: Peripheral blood samples were taken at initial diagnosis, before any treatment was given. To identify TCR V-J signatures that set the groups apart, the researchers used a discovery cohort of 100 patients, made up of around 42 with Graves' ophthalmopathy and some 58 with stable Graves' hyperthyroidism. Once sampling was done, hyperthyroidism patients were given methimazole at a starting dose of 30 mg daily, whereas ophthalmopathy patients were given high-dose intravenous methylprednisolone. Whether ophthalmopathy could be predicted prospectively was tested in an independent validation cohort made up of 18 hyperthyroidism patients plus 17 patients who later progressed to ophthalmopathy. The approximately 98 discovery patients were randomly divided into training and test sets at a 7:3 ratio. The paper reports TCR Vbeta CDR3 sequencing of roughly 140 peripheral blood samples: some 44 ophthalmopathy, 75 to 80 hyperthyroidism and around 17 progressor patients. In several Graves' hyperthyroidism patients, the study also compared T-cell repertoires from thyroid tissue with T-cell repertoires from blood.

Trimmed from V: 3 bases; trimmed from J: 7 bases; junction bases lacking a gene match: 8. Counted from cysteine to phenylalanine, this CDR3 has 15 amino acids. Just CDR3 DNA is preserved here, 45 bases in frame from base 1. Per the germline V gene, MDHEN is the CDR1 and SYDVKM is the CDR2. TCR beta CDR3 regions were amplified from RNA transcripts. For the first round of RT-PCR on the TCR CDR3, the HTBI primer set was used together with the Qiagen OneStep RT-PCR kit. Libraries were constructed in a second round of multiplex PCR, after which size selection and purification were performed. The libraries were sequenced on an Illumina HiSeq2000 using paired-end 100 bp reads. The published analysis was carried out like this. SOAPnuke was used to process the raw data, removing reads that contained adapters or uncalled bases, had a mean Phred below 15, or lacked an exact match to the constant primer or identifier. High-quality paired reads were merged using COPE v1.2.5, and each unique nucleotide sequence was defined as a clonotype. Clonotypes were aligned to IMGT TRBV, TRBD and TRBJ reference segments using MiTCR v1.1. Analysis was restricted to V-J combinations with a frequency above 0.0001, which covered over 98% of repertoires. A TCS score was defined as the ratio of F50 (clonal expansion) to E x V (chaos), with BLOSUM62-based TCRdist applied between CDR3 peptides within each V-J. Welch's t-statistics and random forest reduced fewer than 600 V-J features to around 14, which were used in a naive Bayes classifier (R e1071). TCRdb reran the public reads through fastp at Q25 and MiXCR, keeping productive beta chains. A single entry per CDR3 protein holds the most common genes and DNA from its merged rows. The V and J calls follow TCRdb's processing rather than the paper's. The table for this sample lists approximately 600,000 distinct CDR3 sequences; 15% to 20% of them were counted only once. The ten largest clones capture approximately 3.8% of the sample.

Stable Graves' hyperthyroidism was defined as the absence of progression to ophthalmopathy over 18 months of follow-up. Hyperthyroidism patients were aged 18 to 65 years and newly diagnosed, with disease duration of less than 2 months. The study excluded patients with uncontrolled infections, other autoimmune diseases, pregnancy or lactation. Clinical symptoms, serum thyroxine and TRAb, thyroid ultrasound, and orbital computed tomography formed the basis for the diagnoses. Ficoll-Paque density gradient centrifugation was used to isolate PBMCs from around 9.1 ml of fresh peripheral blood. Trizol reagent was used to extract total RNA, and RNA quality was then checked on an Agilent 2100 Bioanalyzer. Beyond this particular receptor, the publication reports: In validation, the model predicted progression to ophthalmopathy a median of 6.5 months before onset, with over 55% sensitivity and 72.22% specificity. Ophthalmopathy was separated from stable hyperthyroidism by a 13 V-J signature model, with 85% to 90% sensitivity and about 81% specificity obtained in cross-validation and 80%/75% obtained in testing. Sample size was not statistically predetermined, and blinding of investigators to group allocation was not performed. Blood samples also contained most of the expanded thyroid clonotypes (frequency above 0.001), which suggests that blood repertoires may reflect thyroid immune responses.

This clonotype was observed at least ten times. It has no known antigen specificity. It has no much larger one-base neighbor in the sample; base qualities were not kept. Sequenced sample: blood. This TCR derives from a young woman with Graves' hyperthyroidism. The chain was built from TRBV28 and TRBJ2-1; 8 central nucleotides agree with TRBD2. The nucleotide sequence reads as follows: TGTGCCAGCAGTTTCCCGGGACTAGTGCGGAATGAGCAGTTCTTC. Translated, this gives CASSFPGLVRNEQFF.